This T cell receptor (beta chain) was captured in a study of CD8+ T cells in alopecia areata. General study results and limits: Resident alphabeta T cells of normal skin are also sequenced in scalp samples.

Extracted RNA was reverse transcribed into cDNA, the sequencing template. Clones were sequenced by immunoSEQ multiplex PCR, and TCRdb holds only the in-frame ones, with some missing. The sample shows tens of thousands of clones, about half of them seen only once. Details on this clone: As yet, its antigen is unknown.

CDR3 length: 18 residues. V lost 0 bases and J lost 2, with 19 bases in between. The germline V gene encodes CDR1 MNHEY and CDR2 SMNVEV (reference sequence). This chain links TRBV27 with TRBJ2-5; D is unresolved. Material: CD8+ T cells sorted from blood, obtained at week 0. The receptor was isolated from a human donor with alopecia areata. In DNA form, the CDR3 reads TGTGCCAGCAGTTTATCTCGGTCAGTGACCCTCGATCAAGAGACCCAGTACTTC. It is translated as CASSLSRSVTLDQETQYF.